This TCR beta chain was captured in a study of shared clonotypes between healthy human individuals. Study details: The people who gave samples were a couple of women and a few men aged 18 to 49.

The method was immunoSEQ multiplex PCR; TCRdb's version includes in-frame clones alone and lacks a portion of them. This sample has under 1,900,000 clones, with less than 99% found just once. Germline CDR1 and CDR2: SGHRS and YFSETQ. This CDR3 has 12 amino acids. V lost 4 bases, J lost 6 bases, and 10 bases lay in between. All of the donors resided in Nashville, Tennessee, and each was a Caucasian adult. Sequencing was performed on naive CD4+ T cells sorted from blood. Subset here: CD45RA+ positively selected. This TCR derives from a man aged 25-45 years in good health. The chain uses TRBV5-1 and TRBJ1-2; weak D call: TRBD1 (6 bases). CDR3 in DNA: TGCGCCAGCAGCCAGGACAGTAATGGCTACACCTTC. This gives the protein CASSQDSNGYTF.